This TCR beta chain was sequenced during a study of blood T cell repertoires in COVID-19. About the research overall: The analysed material was cDNA or gDNA that came from T cells, B-cell-depleted T cells, or PBMCs.

Trimming removed 4 bases from V and 3 bases from J, with 10 bases in between. Germline assignment: CDR1 ENHRY and CDR2 SYGVKD. The CDR3 has 14 residues. Patients of the Seattle cohort, enrolled during active infection, were followed longitudinally. Authors' data handling: Scientists estimated how many nucleated cells there were by amplifying reference gene primers. TCRdb's table, derived via immunoSEQ multiplex PCR, lists solely in-frame clones and lacks some. V and J calls plus clone size are reproduced from that table; the DNA served to infer D and trimming. Among about 110,000 clones listed, around 85% were seen once.

The chain recombines TRBV10-3 with TRBJ1-5; D unclear. The receptor was isolated from a woman aged 60 to 75 with COVID-19, enrolled during active disease. The material sequenced was peripheral blood. CDR3 in amino acids: CAISVEQINQPQHF. In nucleotides, the CDR3 is TGTGCCATCAGTGTTGAACAGATCAATCAGCCCCAGCATTTT.